This T cell receptor beta chain was retrieved from a study of beta chain features in type 1 diabetes. Of the isolated RNA, all was reverse transcribed, and so the sequenced material was expressed TCRB transcripts. Sequencing was performed with immunoSEQ multiplex PCR; in TCRdb, only in-frame clones are kept and a portion is missing. The sample consists of 300,000 to 350,000 clones, around a fifth of them appearing once. V was shortened by 2 bases and J by 8 bases, with 7 bases between the two germline ends. Per germline, CDR1 KGHSH and CDR2 LQKENI. The CDR3 is made up of 12 amino acids. The chain combines TRBV18 with TRBJ2-4; D is unresolved. Sequencing was done on a sample of naive CD4+ T cells from blood. The clonotype originates from a woman aged 18-35 years in good health. Written as DNA, the CDR3 is TGTGCCAGCTCACCAACGGGTGACATTCAGTACTTC. This translates into CASSPTGDIQYF.